Given below is one TCR beta chain in context. The data stem from a study of blood T cell repertoires in COVID-19. The CDR3 loop spans 15 amino acids. Per germline, CDR1 SGDLS and CDR2 YYNGEE. Trimming removed 0 bases from V and 1 base from J, with 10 bases in between. Sequencing used immunoSEQ multiplex PCR; TCRdb keeps in-frame clones, though not all of them. The table shows a few hundred thousand clones, with roughly 90% occurring only once. Sequencing input: peripheral blood. The TCR was taken from a woman aged 25 to 45 with active or convalescent COVID-19. The V and J genes are TRBV9 and TRBJ1-1, with D possibly matching TRBD1 (5 bases). The DNA of the CDR3 is TGTGCCAGCAGCGTAGCCATCGGGGGGAACACTGAAGCTTTCTTT. It encodes CASSVAIGGNTEAFF.